The T cell receptor beta chain described here comes from a study of cytomegalovirus exposure and HLA in healthy donors. 13 Jbeta primers and 60 Vbeta primers were used for the PCR. This table comes from immunoSEQ multiplex PCR, and its TCRdb copy is limited to in-frame clones, with some not included. The table has 200,000 to 250,000 clones, under 80% seen once; the top ten hold 0.2% to 0.25%. A few counts support this clone. Sample: PBMCs. This TCR derives from a girl under 10 years old in good health and CMV-seronegative.

The CDR3 region is CASSVRQGNTEAFF. The DNA for the CDR3 is TGTGCCAGCAGCGTAAGACAGGGAAACACTGAAGCTTTCTTT. The chain joins TRBV13 to TRBJ1-1; 7 positions agree with TRBD1. CDR1 PRHDT and CDR2 FYEKMQ come from the germline V gene (reference sequence). V dropped 5 bases and J dropped 2; count of bases not matched to a gene: 5. The CDR3 spans 14 residues. Full variable domain (remainder filled in from reference TRBV13 and TRBJ1-1): AAGVIQSPRHLIKEKRETATLKCYPIPRHDTVYWYQQGPGQDPQFLISFYEKMQSDKGSIPDRFSAQQFSDYHSELNMSSLELGDSALYFCASSVRQGNTEAFFGQGTRLTVV.